A selection of T cell receptor beta chains follows, all from one sample in a study of OX40 agonist ivuxolimab in advanced cancers. Assay used: immunoSEQ multiplex PCR; TCRdb lists only in-frame clones, some missing. Of about 68,000 clones in the sample, roughly 82% were seen once. Source: CD4+ or CD8+ T cells sorted from blood, taken in a trial of the OX40 agonist ivuxolimab. Source of these receptors: an adult with an advanced solid tumor such as melanoma, head and neck, liver or kidney cancer. CDR3s include the opening cysteine and the closing phenylalanine or tryptophan. The D gene is left open where the match is weak. Not all rows give a size; the values are once, few, many and, for expanded clones, a class.

v_gene,j_gene,len,d_gene,abundance,CDR3nt,CDR3aa
TRBV18,TRBJ2-3,14,TRBD2,.,TGTGCCAGCTCACCGGGAGGGGCTATAGATACGCAGTATTTT,CASSPGGAIDTQYF
TRBV18,TRBJ2-5,15,TRBD1,.,TGTGCCAGCTCACCAACCGGGACAGGGAAAGAGACCCAGTACTTC,CASSPTGTGKETQYF
TRBV9,TRBJ2-2,12,.,.,TGTGCCAGCAGCGTACGGACCGGGGAGCTGTTTTTT,CASSVRTGELFF
TRBV19,TRBJ1-4,17,.,.,TGTGCCAGTAGCAAATTTGAAGAGCCCCGGACTAAGGAAAAACTGTTTTTT,CASSKFEEPRTKEKLFF
TRBV5-6,TRBJ1-3,18,TRBD1,.,TGTGCCAGCAGCCTGACAGGGTCCCTCTATGGCTCTGGAAACACCATATATTTT,CASSLTGSLYGSGNTIYF
TRBV4-2,TRBJ1-6,16,.,.,TGTGCCAGCAGCGCACCCATCGGGCGGAGTAATTCACCCCTCCACTTT,CASSAPIGRSNSPLHF
TRBV7-3,TRBJ2-3,15,TRBD2,.,TGTGCCAGCAGCCCCACGGGCGGGAGGACAGATACGCAGTATTTT,CASSPTGGRTDTQYF
TRBV14,TRBJ1-1,14,.,.,TGTGCCAGCAGCCAAGAAACCAGGAGCACTGAAGCTTTCTTT,CASSQETRSTEAFF
TRBV5-1,TRBJ2-3,11,.,.,TGCGCCAGCAGCTTGGAGGATACGCAGTATTTT,CASSLEDTQYF
TRBV2,TRBJ2-2,15,.,.,TGTGCCAGCAGGAGGGGGGACGCGAACACCGGGGAGCTGTTTTTT,CASRRGDANTGELFF
TRBV19,TRBJ2-7,13,.,.,TGTGCCAGTAGTCCCGCCCCAGGGAACGAGCAGTACTTC,CASSPAPGNEQYF
TRBV7-9,TRBJ1-4,16,TRBD1,.,TGTGCCAGCAGCTTGGGGGCAGGGGGCGCGGACGAAAAACTGTTTTTT,CASSLGAGGADEKLFF
TRBV4-3,TRBJ2-7,17,.,.,TGCGCCAGCAGCCAGAATCCGAGGGGAGCGGCGTTCGCCGAGCAGTACTTC,CASSQNPRGAAFAEQYF
TRBV5-1,TRBJ2-5,15,TRBD2,.,TGCGCCAGCAGCCACACCGGGACTATAGAAGAGACCCAGTACTTC,CASSHTGTIEETQYF
TRBV5-1,TRBJ2-1,14,TRBD1,.,TGCGCCAGCAGCGCGGGCACAGGGGGCGGAGAGCAGTTCTTC,CASSAGTGGGEQFF
TRBV2,TRBJ2-1,12,.,.,TGTGCCAGCAGTTATCGAGCGGGCAGGGAGTTCTTC,CASSYRAGREFF
TRBV7-2,TRBJ1-3,15,.,.,TGTGCCAGCAGCTTAGGCCGGTCGTCCGGAAACACCATATATTTT,CASSLGRSSGNTIYF
TRBV7-2,TRBJ2-7,14,TRBD1,.,TGTGCCAGTTTAGAGGGACAGGCATCCTACGAGCAGTACTTC,CASLEGQASYEQYF
TRBV7-9,TRBJ1-1,14,TRBD1,.,TGTGCCAGCAGCTGGGACAGGAACACCGGTGCAGCTTTCTTT,CASSWDRNTGAAFF
TRBV6-6,TRBJ2-2,13,.,.,TGTGCCAGCAGTCGACAGAACACCGGGGAGCTGTTTTTT,CASSRQNTGELFF
TRBV6-1,TRBJ1-4,12,.,.,TGTGCCAGCAGGCGGCCGGGTGAAAAACTGTTTTTT,CASRRPGEKLFF
TRBV6-5,TRBJ1-5,12,.,.,TGTGCCAGCGGGGCAGTCTCTCAGCCCCAGCATTTT,CASGAVSQPQHF
TRBV6-1,TRBJ2-7,13,.,.,TGTGCCAGCAGTGGGGGCAGGGCCTACGAGCAGTACTTC,CASSGGRAYEQYF
TRBV19,TRBJ1-1,16,.,.,TGTGCCAGTAGTTCCCCGGGGCGGGACCTACACCTTGAAGCTTTCTTT,CASSSPGRDLHLEAFF
TRBV11-2,TRBJ2-1,17,TRBD2,once,TGTGCCAGCAGCCAGGGACTAGCGGGCAGCTCCTACAATGAGCAGTTCTTC,CASSQGLAGSSYNEQFF
TRBV6-5,TRBJ1-1,16,.,.,TGTGCCAGCAGTTGGCAGGGGCAGGATGGGGGGACTGAAGCTTTCTTT,CASSWQGQDGGTEAFF
TRBV7-2,TRBJ2-2,17,.,.,TGTGCCAGCAGCCGAGACAAGGACGGAACGAACACCGGGGAGCTGTTTTTT,CASSRDKDGTNTGELFF
TRBV4-1,TRBJ1-5,17,.,.,TGCGCCAGCAGCCAAGATCATTGGCAAATCTGGAATCAGCCCCAGCATTTT,CASSQDHWQIWNQPQHF
TRBV7-7,TRBJ2-5,15,.,.,TGTGCTAGCAGCTTGAGGGGGACTTCTCAAGAGACCCAGTACTTC,CASSLRGTSQETQYF
TRBV29-1,TRBJ2-2,11,.,.,TGCAGCGTTGAGTCTGGCGGGGAGCTGTTTTTT,CSVESGGELFF
TRBV11-2,TRBJ1-4,16,TRBD1,.,TGTGCCAGCAGCTTAGCTTCCGGGACAGTTAATGAAAAACTGTTTTTT,CASSLASGTVNEKLFF
TRBV6-5,TRBJ2-5,14,.,.,TGTGCCAGCAGTTACTCCACAGGGTTAGAGACCCAGTACTTC,CASSYSTGLETQYF
TRBV6-1,TRBJ2-1,15,.,medium-sized,TGTGCCAGCAGTCGGAGTCAGGGGGGCTACAATGAGCAGTTCTTC,CASSRSQGGYNEQFF
TRBV15,TRBJ2-3,16,TRBD2,.,TGTGCCACCAGCAGAGACCTACTAGCGGTCACAGATACGCAGTATTTT,CATSRDLLAVTDTQYF
TRBV7-9,TRBJ2-7,14,.,once,TGTGCCAGCACCTCTTCTGGGAACTCCTACGAGCAGTACTTC,CASTSSGNSYEQYF
TRBV28,TRBJ1-2,14,TRBD1,.,TGTGCCACTTCGACAGGGAGCCTTAACTATGGCTACACCTTC,CATSTGSLNYGYTF